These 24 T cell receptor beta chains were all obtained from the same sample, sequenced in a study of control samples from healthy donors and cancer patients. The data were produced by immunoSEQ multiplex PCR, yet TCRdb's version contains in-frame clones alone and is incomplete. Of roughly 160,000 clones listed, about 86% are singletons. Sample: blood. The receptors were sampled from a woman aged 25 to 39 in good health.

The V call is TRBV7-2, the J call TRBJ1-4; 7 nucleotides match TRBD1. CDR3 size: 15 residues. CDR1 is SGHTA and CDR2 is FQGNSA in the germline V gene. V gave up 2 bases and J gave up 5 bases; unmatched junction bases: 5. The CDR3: CASSLQTGNNEKLFF. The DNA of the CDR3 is TGTGCCAGCAGCTTACAGACAGGGAACAATGAAAAACTGTTTTTT.

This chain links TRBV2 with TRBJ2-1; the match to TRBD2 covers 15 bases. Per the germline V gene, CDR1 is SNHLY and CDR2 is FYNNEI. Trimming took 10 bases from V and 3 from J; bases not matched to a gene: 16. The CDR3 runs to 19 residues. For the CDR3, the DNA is TGTGCCAACAAACCCACCCCGGGACTAGCGGGAGGATTCTACAATGAGCAGTTCTTC. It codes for CANKPTPGLAGGFYNEQFF.

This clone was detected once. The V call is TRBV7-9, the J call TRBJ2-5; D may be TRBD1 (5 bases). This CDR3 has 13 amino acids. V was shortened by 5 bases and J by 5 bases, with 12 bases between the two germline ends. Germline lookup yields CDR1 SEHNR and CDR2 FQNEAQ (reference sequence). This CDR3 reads CASSLLPGETQYF. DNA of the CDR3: TGTGCCAGCAGCCTCCTTCCAGGGGAGACCCAGTACTTC.

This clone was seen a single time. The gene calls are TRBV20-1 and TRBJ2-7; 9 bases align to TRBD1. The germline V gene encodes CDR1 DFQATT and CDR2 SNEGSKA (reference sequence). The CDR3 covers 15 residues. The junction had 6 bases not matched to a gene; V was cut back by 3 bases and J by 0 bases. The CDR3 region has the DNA TGCAGTGCTAGTGGGACAGGGCACAGCTCCTACGAGCAGTACTTC. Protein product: CSASGTGHSSYEQYF.

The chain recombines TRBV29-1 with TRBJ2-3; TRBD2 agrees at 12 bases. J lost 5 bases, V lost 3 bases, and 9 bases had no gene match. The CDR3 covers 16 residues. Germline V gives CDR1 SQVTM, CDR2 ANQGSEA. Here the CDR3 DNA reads TGCAGCGTTGATGGGCTAGCGGGAGGGCGGGGAGATACGCAGTATTTT. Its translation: CSVDGLAGGRGDTQYF.

CDR3: CASTRDARGNEQFF. Written as DNA, the CDR3 is TGTGCCAGCACACGGGACGCCCGGGGGAATGAGCAGTTCTTC. The gene calls are TRBV2 and TRBJ2-1; weak D call: TRBD2 (6 bases). Trimming shortened V by 7 bases and J by 7 bases, and 17 bases separated the two germline ends. The germline CDR1 and CDR2 sequences are SNHLY and FYNNEI. This CDR3 has 14 amino acids. Using reference TRBV2 and TRBJ2-1 for the parts outside the CDR3, the full variable domain is EPEVTQTPSHQVTQMGQEVILRCVPISNHLYFYWYRQILGQKVEFLVSFYNNEISEKSEIFDDQFSVERPDGSNFTLKIRSTKLEDSAMYFCASTRDARGNEQFFGPGTRLTVL.

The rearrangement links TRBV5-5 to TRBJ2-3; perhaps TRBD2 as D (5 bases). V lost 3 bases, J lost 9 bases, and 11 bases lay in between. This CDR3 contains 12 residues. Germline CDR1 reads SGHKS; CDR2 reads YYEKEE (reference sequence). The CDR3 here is CASSSLALTQYF. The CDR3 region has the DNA TGTGCCAGCAGCTCTCTAGCTTTAACGCAGTATTTT.

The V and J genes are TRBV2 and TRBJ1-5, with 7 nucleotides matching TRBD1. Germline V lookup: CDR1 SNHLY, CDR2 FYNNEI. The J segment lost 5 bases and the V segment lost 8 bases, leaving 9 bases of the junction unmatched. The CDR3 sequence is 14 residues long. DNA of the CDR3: TGTGCCAGCCAGGGGGACACTTCCTATCAGCCCCAGCATTTT. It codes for CASQGDTSYQPQHF.

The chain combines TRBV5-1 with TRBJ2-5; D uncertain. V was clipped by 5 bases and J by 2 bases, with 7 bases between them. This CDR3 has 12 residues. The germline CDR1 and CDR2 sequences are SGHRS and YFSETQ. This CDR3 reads CASRHQQETQYF. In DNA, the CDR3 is TGCGCCAGCAGGCACCAACAAGAGACCCAGTACTTC.

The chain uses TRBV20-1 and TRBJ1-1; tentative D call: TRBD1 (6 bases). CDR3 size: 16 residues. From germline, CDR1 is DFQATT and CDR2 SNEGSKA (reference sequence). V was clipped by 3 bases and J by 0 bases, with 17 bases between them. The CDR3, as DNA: TGCAGTGCTAGTCCTATCGAGGGGGGAATGAACACTGAAGCTTTCTTT. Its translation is CSASPIEGGMNTEAFF.

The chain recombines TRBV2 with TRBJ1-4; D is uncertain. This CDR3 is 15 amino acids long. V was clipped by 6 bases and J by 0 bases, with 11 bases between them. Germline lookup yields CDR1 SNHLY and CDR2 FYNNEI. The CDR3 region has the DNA TGTGCCAGCAGCGGAGCGACTGCAACTAATGAAAAACTGTTTTTT. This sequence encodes CASSGATATNEKLFF.

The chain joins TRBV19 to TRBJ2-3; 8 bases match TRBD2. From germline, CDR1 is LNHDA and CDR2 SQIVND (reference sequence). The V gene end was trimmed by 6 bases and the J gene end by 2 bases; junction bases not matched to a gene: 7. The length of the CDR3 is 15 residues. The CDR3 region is CASRELAAFTDTQYF. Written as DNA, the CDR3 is TGTGCCAGTAGAGAACTAGCGGCGTTCACAGATACGCAGTATTTT.

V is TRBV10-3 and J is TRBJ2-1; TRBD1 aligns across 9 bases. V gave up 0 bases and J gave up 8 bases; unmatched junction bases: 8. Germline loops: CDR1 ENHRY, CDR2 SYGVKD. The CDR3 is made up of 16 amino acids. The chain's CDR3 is CAISESKTGGHHEQFF. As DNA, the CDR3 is TGTGCCATCAGTGAGTCTAAGACAGGGGGGCATCATGAGCAGTTCTTC.

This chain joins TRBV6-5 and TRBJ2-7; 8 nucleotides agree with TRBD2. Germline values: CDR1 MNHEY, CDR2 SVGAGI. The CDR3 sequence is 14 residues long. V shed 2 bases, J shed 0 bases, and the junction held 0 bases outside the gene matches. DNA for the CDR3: TGTGCCAGCAGTTACGGGACTAGCTCCTACGAGCAGTACTTC. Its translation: CASSYGTSSYEQYF.

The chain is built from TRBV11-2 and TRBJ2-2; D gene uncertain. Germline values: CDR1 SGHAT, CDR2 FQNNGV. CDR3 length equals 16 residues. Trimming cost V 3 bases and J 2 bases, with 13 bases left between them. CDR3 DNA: TGTGCCAGCAGCTTTTACGCAGGCCTAAACACCGGGGAGCTGTTTTTT. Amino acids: CASSFYAGLNTGELFF. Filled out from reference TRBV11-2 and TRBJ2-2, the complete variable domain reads EAGVAQSPRYKIIEKRQSVAFWCNPISGHATLYWYQQILGQGPKLLIQFQNNGVVDDSQLPKDRFSAERLKGVDSTLKIQPAKLEDSAVYLCASSFYAGLNTGELFFGEGSRLTVL.

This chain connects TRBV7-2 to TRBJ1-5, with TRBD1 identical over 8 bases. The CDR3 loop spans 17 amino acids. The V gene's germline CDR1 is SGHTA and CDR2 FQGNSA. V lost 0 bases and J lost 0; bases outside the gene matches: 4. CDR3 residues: CASSLAGTGLSNQPQHF. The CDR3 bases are TGTGCCAGCAGCTTAGCTGGGACAGGCCTTAGCAATCAGCCCCAGCATTTT.

The DNA for the CDR3 is TGTGCCAGCACCCCAGGGGGTCGACTCAATGAGCAGTTCTTC. Protein sequence: CASTPGGRLNEQFF. The chain joins TRBV9 to TRBJ2-1; 7 bases match TRBD1. This CDR3 contains 14 residues. CDR1 is SGDLS, CDR2 YYNGEE, per germline. V was pared by 6 bases and J by 6 bases, with 9 bases of the junction left unmatched. Drawing the rest from reference TRBV9 and TRBJ2-1, the complete variable domain is DSGVTQTPKHLITATGQRVTLRCSPRSGDLSVYWYQQSLDQGLQFLIQYYNGEERAKGNILERFSAQQFPDLHSELNLSSLELGDSALYFCASTPGGRLNEQFFGPGTRLTVL.

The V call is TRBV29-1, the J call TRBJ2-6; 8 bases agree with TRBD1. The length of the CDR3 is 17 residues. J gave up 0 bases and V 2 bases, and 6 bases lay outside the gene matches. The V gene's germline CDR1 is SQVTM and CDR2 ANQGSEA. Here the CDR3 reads CSVESAGGFSGANVLTF. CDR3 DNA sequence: TGCAGCGTTGAATCGGCAGGGGGCTTCTCTGGGGCCAACGTCCTGACTTTC.

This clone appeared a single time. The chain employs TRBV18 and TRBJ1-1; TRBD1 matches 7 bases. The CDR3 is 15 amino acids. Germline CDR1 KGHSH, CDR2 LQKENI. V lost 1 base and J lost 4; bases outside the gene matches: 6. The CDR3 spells CASSPRDREGTEAFF. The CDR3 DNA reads TGTGCCAGCTCACCACGAGACAGGGAGGGCACTGAAGCTTTCTTT.

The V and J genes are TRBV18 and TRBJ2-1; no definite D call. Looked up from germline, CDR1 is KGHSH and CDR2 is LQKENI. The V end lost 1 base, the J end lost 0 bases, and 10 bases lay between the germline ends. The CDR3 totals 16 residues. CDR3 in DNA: TGTGCCAGCTCACCACGGGAAACGGGCTCCTACAATGAGCAGTTCTTC. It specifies CASSPRETGSYNEQFF.

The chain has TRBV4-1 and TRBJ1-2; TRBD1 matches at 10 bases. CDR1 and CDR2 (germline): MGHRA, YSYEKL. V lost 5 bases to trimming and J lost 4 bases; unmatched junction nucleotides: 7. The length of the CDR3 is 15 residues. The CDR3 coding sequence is TGCGCCAGCAGCGTCGACAGGGGGCGCTCCTATGGCTACACCTTC. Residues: CASSVDRGRSYGYTF.

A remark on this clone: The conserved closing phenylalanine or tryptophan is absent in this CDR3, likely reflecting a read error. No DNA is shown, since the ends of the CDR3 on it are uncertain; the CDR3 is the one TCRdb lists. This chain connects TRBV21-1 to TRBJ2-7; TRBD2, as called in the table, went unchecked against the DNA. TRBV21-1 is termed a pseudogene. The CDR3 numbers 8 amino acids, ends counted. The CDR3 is CASSMARG.

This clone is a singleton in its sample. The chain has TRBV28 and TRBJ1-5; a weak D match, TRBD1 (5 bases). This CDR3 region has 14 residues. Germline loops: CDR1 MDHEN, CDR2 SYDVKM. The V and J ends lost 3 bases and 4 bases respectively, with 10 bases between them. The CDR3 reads CASSFGGRNQPQHF. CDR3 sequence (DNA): TGTGCCAGCAGTTTTGGGGGTAGGAATCAGCCCCAGCATTTT.

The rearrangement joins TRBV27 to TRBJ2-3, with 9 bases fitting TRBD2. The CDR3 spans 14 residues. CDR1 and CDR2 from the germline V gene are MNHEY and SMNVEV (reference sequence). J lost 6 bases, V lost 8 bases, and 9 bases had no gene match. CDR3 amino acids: CASGSVLAGDTQYF. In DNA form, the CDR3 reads TGTGCCAGCGGGTCTGTCCTAGCGGGGGATACGCAGTATTTT.